The rows below give T cell receptor beta chains drawn from one sample of a study of patients and donors after allogeneic stem cell transplantation. Each CDR3 protein is one row after TCRdb ran MiXCR on the RT-PCR reads. Of about 200,000 distinct CDR3 sequences listed, 35% to 45% were seen once; the top ten hold roughly 12%. The material sequenced was blood, either unsorted or a sorted T cell fraction (not recorded which). The receptor set was obtained from a human donor who was either an allogeneic HSCT recipient or a stem cell or donor lymphocyte infusion donor (not recorded which). It is not recorded whose cells these are; they may come from a transplant donor. Both conserved end residues are part of each CDR3. The D gene is left open where the match is weak. Expanded clones get a size class; other rows say once, few or many, or leave the size out.

.,TRBV11-1,.,TRBJ1-1,CASSQSEWKNTEAFF,TGTGCCAGCAGCCAGTCGGAATGGAAGAACACTGAAGCTTTCTTT
TRBD2,TRBV7-3,.,TRBJ2-1,CASSSTGTSSYNEQFF,TGTGCCAGCAGCTCGACCGGGACTAGCAGCTACAATGAGCAGTTCTTC
.,TRBV6-5,.,TRBJ2-7,CASSYGVPYEQYF,TGTGCCAGCAGTTACGGGGTTCCCTACGAGCAGTACTTC
TRBD1,TRBV12-3/TRBV12-4,many,TRBJ1-6,CASSFRGNSPLHF,TGTGCCAGCAGTTTCAGGGGGAATTCACCCCTCCACTTT
TRBD1,TRBV10-3,.,TRBJ2-7,CAISGPGTAEGEQYF,TGTGCCATCAGTGGACCCGGGACAGCCGAAGGGGAGCAGTACTTC
TRBD1,TRBV4-3,.,TRBJ1-3,CASSPGQGSGNTIYF,TGCGCCAGCAGCCCCGGACAGGGCTCTGGAAACACCATATATTTT
TRBD2,TRBV5-6,.,TRBJ2-1,CASSRTLAGGFYNEQFF,TGTGCCAGCAGCCGAACCCTAGCGGGGGGCTTTTACAATGAGCAGTTCTTC
.,TRBV5-1,few,TRBJ1-2,CASSPGRGAATFNYGYTF,TGCGCCAGCAGCCCCGGGCGGGGGGCAGCAACCTTCAACTATGGCTACACCTTC
TRBD1,TRBV30,.,TRBJ1-1,CAWRQRLDREAFF,TGTGCCTGGAGGCAAAGGTTGGACAGGGAAGCTTTCTTT
.,TRBV6-6,few,TRBJ1-2,CASSYSQVPRGYTF,TGTGCCAGCAGTTACTCACAGGTGCCTAGGGGCTACACCTTC
.,TRBV20-1,.,TRBJ1-4,CSASGVVREKLFF,TGCAGTGCTAGTGGGGTGGTGCGTGAAAAACTGTTTTTT
TRBD1,TRBV7-2,.,TRBJ1-6,CASSPGTATLHF,TGTGCCAGCAGCCCGGGGACAGCTACGCTCCACTTT
TRBD1,TRBV5-5,.,TRBJ1-4,CASSFPGGNSEKLFF,TGTGCCAGCAGCTTCCCAGGGGGTAACAGTGAAAAACTGTTTTTT
TRBD1,TRBV27,few,TRBJ1-6,CASSSGTEISPLHF,TGTGCCAGCAGCTCCGGGACAGAAATTTCACCCCTCCACTTT
.,TRBV12-3/TRBV12-4,few,TRBJ1-1,CASSLKGSSTEAFF,TGTGCCAGCAGTTTAAAAGGTAGTAGCACTGAAGCTTTCTTT
.,TRBV6-2/TRBV6-3,few,TRBJ2-7,CASSYPILGRFYEQYF,TGTGCCAGCAGTTACCCAATACTTGGACGGTTTTACGAGCAGTACTTC
TRBD1,TRBV27,.,TRBJ1-2,CASGTGGLSYTF,TGTGCCAGCGGAACAGGGGGGCTCAGCTACACCTTC
.,TRBV20-1,few,TRBJ1-5,CSGYRDSNQPQHF,TGCAGTGGGTATCGGGACAGCAATCAGCCCCAGCATTTT
.,TRBV5-1,.,TRBJ1-2,CASSRVGNYGYTF,TGCGCCAGCAGCAGGGTGGGCAACTATGGCTACACCTTC
TRBD1,TRBV7-3,.,TRBJ1-1,CASSPDRANTEAFF,TGTGCCAGCAGCCCGGACAGGGCGAACACTGAAGCTTTCTTT
TRBD1,TRBV11-2,.,TRBJ1-1,CASSRRDRAEAFF,TGTGCCAGCAGCCGGCGGGACAGGGCTGAAGCTTTCTTT
.,TRBV7-8,.,TRBJ1-5,CASSPGHRNQPQHF,TGTGCCAGCAGCCCGGGACACCGAAATCAGCCCCAGCATTTT
TRBD2,TRBV2,few,TRBJ2-1,CASCKRGAGYNEQFF,TGTGCCAGCTGCAAGCGGGGGGCGGGGTACAATGAGCAGTTCTTC
TRBD2,TRBV5-4,.,TRBJ2-7,CASSLPGLAETYEQYF,TGTGCCAGCAGCTTGCCGGGACTAGCGGAAACTTACGAGCAGTACTTC
TRBD1,TRBV6-5,few,TRBJ1-6,CASRPGQAFPLHF,TGTGCCAGCAGACCGGGACAGGCGTTTCCCCTCCACTTT
.,TRBV12-3/TRBV12-4,few,TRBJ2-1,CASRVPGHGNEQFF,TGTGCCAGCAGAGTCCCGGGACATGGGAATGAGCAGTTCTTC
.,TRBV28,.,TRBJ2-7,CASRYRAPYEQYF,TGTGCCAGCAGATACAGGGCTCCCTACGAGCAGTACTTC
.,TRBV29-1,.,TRBJ2-1,CSVEDTGSDNEQFF,TGCAGCGTTGAAGATACAGGATCAGACAATGAGCAGTTCTTC
.,TRBV11-2,.,TRBJ2-2,CASSHGGELFF,TGTGCCAGCAGCCACGGCGGGGAGCTGTTTTTT
.,TRBV5-6,.,TRBJ1-2,CASSLGQFNYGYTF,TGTGCCAGCAGCTTGGGCCAGTTTAACTATGGCTACACCTTC
TRBD2,TRBV10-3,.,TRBJ2-3,CAISTTSGSDADTQYF,TGTGCCATCAGTACGACTAGCGGATCTGATGCAGATACGCAGTATTTT
.,TRBV12-3/TRBV12-4,.,TRBJ1-1,CASSAAATHRQAFF,TGTGCCAGCAGTGCCGCGGCGACGCATCGGCAGGCTTTCTTT
TRBD1,TRBV7-2,.,TRBJ2-3,CASTRGQSTDTQYF,TGTGCCAGCACCAGGGGGCAGAGCACAGATACGCAGTATTTT
.,TRBV21-1,.,TRBJ1-5,CASSKVRIEGNQPQHF,TGTGCCAGCAGCAAAGTTCGCATAGAAGGCAATCAGCCCCAGCATTTT
.,TRBV4-3,few,TRBJ2-7,CASSQDSVSYYEQYF,TGCGCCAGCAGCCAAGATAGTGTATCCTACTACGAGCAGTACTTC